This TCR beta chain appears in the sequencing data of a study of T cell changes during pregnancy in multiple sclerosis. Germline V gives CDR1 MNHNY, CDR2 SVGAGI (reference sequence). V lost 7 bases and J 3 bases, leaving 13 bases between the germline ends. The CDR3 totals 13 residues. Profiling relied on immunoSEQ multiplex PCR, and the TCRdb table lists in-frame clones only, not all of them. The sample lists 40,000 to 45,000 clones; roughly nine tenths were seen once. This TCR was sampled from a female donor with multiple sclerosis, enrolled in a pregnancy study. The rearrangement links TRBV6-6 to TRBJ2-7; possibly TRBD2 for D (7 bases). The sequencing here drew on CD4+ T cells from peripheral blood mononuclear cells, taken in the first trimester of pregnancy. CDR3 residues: CASNPGGLYEQYF. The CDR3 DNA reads TGTGCCAGCAACCCGGGGGGCCTCTACGAGCAGTACTTC.